These 2 T cell receptor beta chains originate from one sample sequenced in a study of control samples from healthy donors and cancer patients. Repertoires were generated with immunoSEQ multiplex PCR, while TCRdb's copy carries only in-frame clones and drops some. The data hold some 150,000 clones, with 90% to 95% observed a single time. The material sequenced was PBMCs. These receptors were taken from a man aged 55-75 years with colorectal cancer.

The CDR3 DNA follows: TGCAGCGTTTTCGACGGGACAGGGGTCCACGAGCAGTACTTC. Translating gives CSVFDGTGVHEQYF. V is TRBV29-1 and J is TRBJ2-7; 10 bases align to TRBD1. The CDR3 consists of 14 residues. Germline CDR1 SQVTM, CDR2 ANQGSEA. V shed 5 bases and J 5 bases; nucleotides not matched to a gene: 9.

The CDR3 nucleotides read TGTGCCAGCAGTTACTATCAGAGAGGGGTCTTAAGCAATCAGCCCCAGCATTTT. As protein: CASSYYQRGVLSNQPQHF. This rearrangement joins TRBV6-2 or TRBV6-3 to TRBJ1-5, with a possible D match to TRBD1 (5 bases). Looked up from germline, CDR1 is MNHEY and CDR2 is SVGEGT. V was cut by 1 base and J by 1 base, with 17 bases left in between. The CDR3 totals 18 residues.